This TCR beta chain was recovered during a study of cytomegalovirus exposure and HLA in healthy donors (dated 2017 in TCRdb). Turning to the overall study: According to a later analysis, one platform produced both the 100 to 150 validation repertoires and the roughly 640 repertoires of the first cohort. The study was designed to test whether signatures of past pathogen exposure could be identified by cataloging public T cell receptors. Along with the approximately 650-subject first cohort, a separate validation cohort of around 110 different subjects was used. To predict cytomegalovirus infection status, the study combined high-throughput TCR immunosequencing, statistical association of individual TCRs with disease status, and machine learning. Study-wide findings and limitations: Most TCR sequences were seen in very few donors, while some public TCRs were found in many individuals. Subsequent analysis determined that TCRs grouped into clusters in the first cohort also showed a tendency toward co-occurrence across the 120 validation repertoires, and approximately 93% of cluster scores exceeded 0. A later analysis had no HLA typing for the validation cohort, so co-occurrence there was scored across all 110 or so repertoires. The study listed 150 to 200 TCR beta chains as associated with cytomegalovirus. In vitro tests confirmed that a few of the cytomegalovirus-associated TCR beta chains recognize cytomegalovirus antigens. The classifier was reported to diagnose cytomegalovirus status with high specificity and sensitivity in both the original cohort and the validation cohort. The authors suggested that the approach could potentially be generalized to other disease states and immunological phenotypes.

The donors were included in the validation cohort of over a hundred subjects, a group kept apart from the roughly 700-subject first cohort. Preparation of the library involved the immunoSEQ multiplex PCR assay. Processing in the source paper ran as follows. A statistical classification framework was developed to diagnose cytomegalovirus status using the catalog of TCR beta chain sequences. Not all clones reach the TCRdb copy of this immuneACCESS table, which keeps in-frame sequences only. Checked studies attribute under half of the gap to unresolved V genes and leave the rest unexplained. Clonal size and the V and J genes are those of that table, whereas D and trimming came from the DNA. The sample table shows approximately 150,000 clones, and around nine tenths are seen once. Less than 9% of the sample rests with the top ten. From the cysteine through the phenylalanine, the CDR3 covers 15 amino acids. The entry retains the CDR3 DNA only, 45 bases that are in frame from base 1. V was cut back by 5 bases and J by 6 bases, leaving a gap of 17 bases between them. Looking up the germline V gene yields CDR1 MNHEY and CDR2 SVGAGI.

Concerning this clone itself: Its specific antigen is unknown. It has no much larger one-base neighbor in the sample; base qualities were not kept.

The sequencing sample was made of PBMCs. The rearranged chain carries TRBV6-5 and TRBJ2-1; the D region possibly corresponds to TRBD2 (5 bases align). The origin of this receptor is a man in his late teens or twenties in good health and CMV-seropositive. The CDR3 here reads CASSRRDGVGNEQFF. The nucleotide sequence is TGTGCCAGCAGTCGCCGCGACGGGGTTGGCAATGAGCAGTTCTTC.